This is a list of T cell receptor beta chains from one sample in a study of circulating CD8 cells and anti-PD-1 response in melanoma. One entry per CDR3 protein results from TCRdb running MiXCR on the reads. Among roughly 540 distinct CDR3 sequences listed, approximately 6.5% were seen once. The input for sequencing was CD8+ T cells from PBMCs, taken at baseline or after one month of anti-PD-1 therapy (not recorded which). Receptors originate from a human donor with melanoma. Both conserved end residues are part of each CDR3. The D gene is left open where the match is weak. Size is omitted from some rows. Given values are once, few, many or a class for expanded clones.

clone size	V gene	J gene	D gene	CDR3 length	CDR3 DNA	CDR3 protein
-	TRBV28	TRBJ2-7	-	14	TGTGCCAGCAGTTTTGAGAGGGCCTCCTACGAGCAGTACTTC	CASSFERASYEQYF
medium-sized	TRBV20-1	TRBJ1-1	-	15	TGCAGTGCTAGAGATTTGCCAGAATGGGACACTGAAGCTTTCTTT	CSARDLPEWDTEAFF
large	TRBV2	TRBJ1-1	-	15	TGTGCCAGCAGTGATCCCACAAATTTCAACACTGAAGCTTTCTTT	CASSDPTNFNTEAFF
medium-sized	TRBV4-2	TRBJ2-7	-	12	TGTGCCAGCAGCGGGGGATCCTACGAGCTGTACTTC	CASSGGSYELYF
medium-sized	TRBV29-1	TRBJ1-1	-	11	TGCAGCGTTGGTCGTGGGACTGAAGCTTTCTTT	CSVGRGTEAFF
medium-sized	TRBV19	TRBJ1-5	-	13	TGTGCCAGTATGGCAGGAGACAATCAGCCCCAGCATTTT	CASMAGDNQPQHF
medium-sized	TRBV6-5	TRBJ2-2	TRBD2	15	TGTGCGAGCAGCCCATCGGGGGGGTATACCGGGGAGCTGTTTTTT	CASSPSGGYTGELFF
medium-sized	TRBV5-6	TRBJ1-1	-	13	TGTGCCAGCAGCGGGATTGGGGGAGAAGGAGCTTTCTTT	CASSGIGGEGAFF
-	TRBV21-1	TRBJ2-3	-	17	TGTGCCAGCAGCAAAGATCGTTGCGGGACTTTGACAGATACGCAGTATTTT	CASSKDRCGTLTDTQYF
medium-sized	TRBV19	TRBJ2-5	-	15	TGTGCCAGTAGTCACTGGGACGGAGGACAAGAGACCCAGTACTTC	CASSHWDGGQETQYF
medium-sized	TRBV29-1	TRBJ1-1	-	13	TGCAGCGTCGACAGTTTCGGGGACACTGAAGCTTTCTTT	CSVDSFGDTEAFF
large	TRBV20-1	TRBJ2-1	-	14	TGCAGTGCTAGCCCCCGGGACATACATAATGAGCAGTTCTTC	CSASPRDIHNEQFF
large	TRBV19	TRBJ2-2	-	13	TGTGCCAGTAGTATAGGCCCCCACGGGGAGCTGTTTTTT	CASSIGPHGELFF
medium-sized	TRBV30	TRBJ2-3	-	14	TGTGCCTGGAGTGGTGGTGGAGGGGCAGATACGCAGTATTTT	CAWSGGGGADTQYF
large	TRBV29-1	TRBJ2-7	TRBD1	13	TGCAGCGTTGAGGGACAGGGGTTCCACGAGCAGTACTTC	CSVEGQGFHEQYF
-	TRBV5-4	TRBJ2-2	TRBD2	12	TGTGCCAGCAGCTCGGGGGGATGGGAGCTGTTTTTT	CASSSGGWELFF
large	TRBV30	TRBJ1-1	-	13	TGTGCCTGGAGTGTGTCGGGACACACTGAAGCTTTCTTT	CAWSVSGHTEAFF
large	TRBV2	TRBJ2-1	-	13	TGTGCCAGCAGTGAAGTGGAAGGGAATGAGCAGTTCTTC	CASSEVEGNEQFF
large	TRBV24-1	TRBJ2-2	-	14	TGTGCCACCAGTGACGCGGGGAGCACCGGGGAGCTGTTTTTT	CATSDAGSTGELFF
-	TRBV2	TRBJ2-7	-	14	TGTGCCAGCAGTGAATGTTCCGGGGGCTACGAGCAGTACTTC	CASSECSGGYEQYF
medium-sized	TRBV19	TRBJ1-1	TRBD1	13	TGTGCCAGTAGGGGACAGGGGAACACTGAAGCTTTCTTT	CASRGQGNTEAFF
medium-sized	TRBV7-8	TRBJ2-7	TRBD2	14	TGTGCCAGCAGCCCGGGACTAGAACTCTACGAGCAGTACTTC	CASSPGLELYEQYF
large	TRBV27	TRBJ2-7	-	13	TGTGCCAGCAGTTTTAGTTGGTCCTACGAGCAGTACTTC	CASSFSWSYEQYF
large	TRBV29-1	TRBJ2-3	TRBD2	16	TGCAGCGTTGAAACTAGCGGGGGGGCTAGCACAGATACGCAGTATTTT	CSVETSGGASTDTQYF
medium-sized	TRBV5-4	TRBJ2-7	-	13	TGTGCCAGCAGCTTCCAGGGGCGAGGGGAGCAGTACTTC	CASSFQGRGEQYF
large	TRBV5-6	TRBJ2-2	TRBD1	16	TGTGCCAGCAGCTTGTTCGGTACAGGGGGGACCGGGGAGCTGTTTTTT	CASSLFGTGGTGELFF
large	TRBV6-5	TRBJ1-5	-	13	TGTGCCAGCAAGGCGGGATCGGAGCAGCCCCAGCATTTT	CASKAGSEQPQHF
large	TRBV29-1	TRBJ2-1	-	11	TGCAGCGCCCCCCGAGGGCATGAGCAGTTCTTC	CSAPRGHEQFF
large	TRBV19	TRBJ1-1	-	13	TGTGCCATAAGGCAGGGCGCCGGCACTGAAGCTTTCTTT	CAIRQGAGTEAFF
few	TRBV13	TRBJ1-2	-	16	TGTGCCAGCAGCTTAGGCCGGGGCAGAGCTAACTATGGCTACACCTTC	CASSLGRGRANYGYTF
medium-sized	TRBV29-1	TRBJ2-2	-	12	TGCAGCGTTGAAGAAGGTACCGGGGAGCTGCTTTTT	CSVEEGTGELLF
large	TRBV5-5	TRBJ2-7	-	14	TGTGCCAGCAGCTTGGAAAGAAGGGCGGACGAGCAGTACTTC	CASSLERRADEQYF
medium-sized	TRBV19	TRBJ2-1	-	15	TGTGCCAGTAGTATAGGGGTGGGACTCAACAATGAGCAGTTCTTC	CASSIGVGLNNEQFF
large	TRBV2	TRBJ1-1	TRBD1	15	TGTGCCAGCAGTGAGTATATTACAGGGGACACTGAAGCTTTCTTT	CASSEYITGDTEAFF
-	TRBV19	TRBJ1-1	-	14	TGTGCCAGTAGTATATATTCAGGGGACACTGAAGCTTTCTTT	CASSIYSGDTEAFF
-	TRBV29-1	TRBJ2-3	-	13	TGCAGCGGGGAGTGGGGGCCCACAGATACGCAGTATTTT	CSGEWGPTDTQYF
large	TRBV2	TRBJ1-5	-	14	TGTGCCAGCAGCCAGGGGTTTAGCAATCAGCCCCAGCATTTT	CASSQGFSNQPQHF
large	TRBV20-1	TRBJ1-1	-	17	TGCAGTGCTAGAGATCCCGGGTCTACGGGAGTGAACACTGAAGCTTTCTTT	CSARDPGSTGVNTEAFF
once	TRBV5-5	TRBJ2-7	-	14	TGTGCCAGCAGCTTGGAAAGGAGGGCGGACGGGCAGTACTTC	CASSLERRADGQYF
large	TRBV12-3/TRBV12-4	TRBJ2-1	TRBD2	15	TGTGCCAGCAGTTTGCTTAGCGGGGGGGCCCAGGAGCAGTTCTTC	CASSLLSGGAQEQFF